This passage covers 27 T cell receptor beta chains from one sample sequenced in a study of early stage breast cancer tumors. This table comes from immunoSEQ multiplex PCR, and its TCRdb copy is limited to in-frame clones, with some not included. This sample has 60,000 to 75,000 clones, with roughly 80% found just once. The sample taken for sequencing was blood. The receptors were gathered from a person aged 40 to 49 with breast cancer.

In DNA form, the CDR3 reads TGTGCCAGCAGTTTCGGACTCATGAACACTGAAGCTTTCTTT. It codes for CASSFGLMNTEAFF. The chain recombines TRBV28 with TRBJ1-1; no firm D call. The CDR3 has 14 residues. From germline, CDR1 is MDHEN and CDR2 SYDVKM. Deletions cut 3 bases from V and 0 bases from J, with 8 bases between.

The chain recombines TRBV28 with TRBJ2-2; D gene uncertain. The ends were cut back, 9 bases at V and 6 bases at J, with 17 bases in the middle. The V gene's germline CDR1 is MDHEN and CDR2 SYDVKM. This CDR3 contains 14 residues. The CDR3 reads CASRPQLVAGELFF. The CDR3 coding sequence is TGTGCCAGTAGGCCCCAGCTAGTCGCCGGGGAGCTGTTTTTT. The whole variable domain, filled in from reference TRBV28 and TRBJ2-2, reads DVKVTQSSRYLVKRTGEKVFLECVQDMDHENMFWYRQDPGLGLRLIYFSYDVKMKEKGDIPEGYSVSREKKERFSLILESASTNQTSMYLCASRPQLVAGELFFGEGSRLTVL.

The chain recombines TRBV27 with TRBJ2-2; TRBD1 matches at 8 bases. With 6 bases clipped from V and 5 bases from J, the junction kept 8 bases outside the gene matches. Germline CDR1 and CDR2: MNHEY and SMNVEV (reference sequence). The CDR3 spans 15 residues. The DNA of the CDR3 is TGTGCCAGCAGAACGGGACAGGCGGGTACCGGGGAGCTGTTTTTT. Amino acids: CASRTGQAGTGELFF.

As to this clone: Relative to the germline gene, one junction end is altered; a read error may explain this. This rearrangement joins TRBV7-7 to TRBJ2-5, with D perhaps TRBD1 or TRBD2 (5 bases each). Germline loops: CDR1 SSHAT, CDR2 FNYEAQ (reference sequence). The CDR3 is 13 residues long. The CDR3 region has the DNA TGTGCTAGCAGCGGACAATCGGGAGAGACCCAGTACTTC. Translating it yields CASSGQSGETQYF.

The chain employs TRBV5-4 and TRBJ2-3, with a tentative D call TRBD1 (6 bases). Germline CDR1 is SGHNT and CDR2 is YYREEE (reference sequence). The V end lost 0 bases, the J end lost 1 base, and 9 bases lay between the germline ends. The CDR3 runs 15 residues. Here the CDR3 DNA reads TGTGCCAGCAGCTTGGGGGCAGGGGGCACAGATACGCAGTATTTT. It translates to CASSLGAGGTDTQYF.

The rearrangement uses TRBV28 and TRBJ2-5; D ambiguous. V shed 5 bases and J shed 2 bases, with 0 bases lying between them. Germline assignment: CDR1 MDHEN and CDR2 SYDVKM. The CDR3 is 10 residues long. CDR3 nucleotides: TGTGCCAGCAGTCAAGAGACCCAGTACTTC. It encodes CASSQETQYF.

The gene calls are TRBV6-5 and TRBJ2-7; a weak D match, TRBD1 (5 bases). The CDR3 is made up of 14 amino acids. V was shortened by 0 bases and J by 5 bases, with 11 bases between the two germline ends. The germline gives CDR1 MNHEY, CDR2 SVGAGI. CDR3 in amino acids: CASSYSGANNEQYF. The CDR3 DNA reads as TGTGCCAGCAGTTACTCAGGGGCTAACAACGAGCAGTACTTC.

The genes are TRBV28 and TRBJ1-2; no reliable D call. V lost 4 bases, J lost 5 bases, and 14 bases lay in between. Germline CDR1 MDHEN, CDR2 SYDVKM. The CDR3 runs to 14 residues. CDR3 DNA: TGTGCCAGCAGTTATGGAATCGGCCAATATGGCTACACCTTC. This codes for CASSYGIGQYGYTF.

This chain joins TRBV5-4 and TRBJ1-4; no clear D. The V gene's germline CDR1 is SGHNT and CDR2 YYREEE (reference sequence). The V end lost 0 bases, the J end lost 6 bases, and 6 bases lay between the germline ends. This CDR3 comprises 13 residues. In DNA, the CDR3 is TGTGCCAGCAGCTTGGGAGGTTATGAAAAACTGTTTTTT. Protein sequence: CASSLGGYEKLFF.

This clone was detected only a few times. The J gene is TRBJ2-2, the V gene TRBV27; D unclear. With 3 bases removed from V and 5 bases from J, the gap between germline ends came to 4 bases. The CDR3 runs 12 residues. The germline V gene encodes CDR1 MNHEY and CDR2 SMNVEV (reference sequence). The CDR3 nucleotides are TGTGCCAGCAGTTTCCCGACCGGGGAGCTGTTTTTT. Residues: CASSFPTGELFF.

V and J are TRBV5-1 and TRBJ2-1; weak D call: TRBD1 (5 bases). The CDR3 is made up of 14 amino acids. Germline V lookup: CDR1 SGHRS, CDR2 YFSETQ. V was cut by 2 bases and J by 7 bases, with 13 bases left in between. The chain's CDR3 is CASSLGASANEQFF. In DNA, the CDR3 is TGCGCCAGCAGCTTAGGGGCCAGTGCGAATGAGCAGTTCTTC. Together with reference TRBV5-1 and TRBJ2-1, the CDR3 gives the full variable domain: KAGVTQTPRYLIKTRGQQVTLSCSPISGHRSVSWYQQTPGQGLQFLFEYFSETQRNKGNFPGRFSGRQFSNSRSEMNVSTLELGDSALYLCASSLGASANEQFFGPGTRLTVL.

The CDR3 nucleotides read TGTGCCAGCAGTATCGGGGAAGATCAGCCCCAGCATTTT. As protein: CASSIGEDQPQHF. This chain uses TRBV18 with TRBJ1-5; unclear D gene. The germline CDR1 and CDR2 sequences are KGHSH and LQKENI. V dropped 8 bases and J dropped 5 bases, with 13 bases sitting between them. The CDR3 has 13 amino acids.

This chain links TRBV19 with TRBJ2-3; 9 nucleotides match TRBD1. With V trimmed by 6 bases and J by 1 base, 5 bases remained unmatched. Germline-derived CDR1 and CDR2 are LNHDA and SQIVND (reference sequence). The CDR3 is 15 residues long. CDR3 sequence (DNA): TGTGCCAGTAGCGCTTGGACAGGGGGCACAGATACGCAGTATTTT. Its protein is CASSAWTGGTDTQYF.

The chain links TRBV28 to TRBJ1-2; 11 nucleotides match TRBD1. CDR1 and CDR2 (germline): MDHEN, SYDVKM. CDR3 length: 15 amino acids. J gave up 6 bases and V 7 bases, and 10 bases lay outside the gene matches. In DNA, the CDR3 is TGTGCCAGCACTTCATCGGGACAGGGGGGCCATGGCTACACCTTC. This encodes CASTSSGQGGHGYTF.

This clone appeared a few times. It is likely a read error, because the conserved phenylalanine at the end of the CDR3 is missing. It is unclear where the CDR3 begins or ends on the DNA, so no DNA is shown, and the CDR3 is as TCRdb lists it. CDR3 amino acids: CASSQSCL. The chain joins TRBV23-1 to TRBJ2-2. TRBV23-1 is annotated as an ORF whose role is uncertain. The CDR3 contains 8 residues when both ends are counted.

V and J are TRBV28 and TRBJ2-1; TRBD2 aligns across 8 bases. J was trimmed by 4 bases and V by 7 bases; bases with no gene match: 6. The CDR3 spans 14 residues. Germline V lookup: CDR1 MDHEN, CDR2 SYDVKM. CDR3 nucleotides: TGTGCCAGCATAACAGCGGGAGCGTACAATGAGCAGTTCTTC. It translates to CASITAGAYNEQFF.

This chain uses TRBV10-2 with TRBJ1-5, with unresolved D. V lost 3 bases and J lost 6, with 6 bases in between. Germline V CDR1 and CDR2: WSHSY, SAAADI. The CDR3 runs 12 residues. The CDR3 reads CASSEVAQPQHF. The DNA of the CDR3 is TGCGCCAGCAGTGAAGTAGCTCAGCCCCAGCATTTT.

This clone appeared once. The rearrangement joins TRBV11-2 to TRBJ2-5, with TRBD2 identical over 8 bases. CDR3 size: 14 residues. CDR1 and CDR2 from the germline V gene are SGHAT and FQNNGV. V lost 5 bases to trimming and J lost 5 bases; unmatched junction nucleotides: 7. CDR3 sequence (DNA): TGTGCCAGCAGCCGAGCGGGAGTACGGGAGACCCAGTACTTC. Translating gives CASSRAGVRETQYF.

The V and J genes are TRBV28 and TRBJ2-7; 8 bases are shared with TRBD2. The CDR3 contains 14 residues. Per the germline V gene, CDR1 is MDHEN and CDR2 is SYDVKM. J gave up 6 bases and V 5 bases, and 9 bases lay outside the gene matches. The CDR3 is CASSPQREMGEQYF. The CDR3 nucleotides are TGTGCCAGCAGTCCTCAGCGGGAGATGGGCGAGCAGTACTTC.

In this sample, this clone turned up a few times. This sequence joins TRBV21-1 and TRBJ1-3. TRBV21-1 is shown as a pseudogene. The CDR3 is 16 residues long. CDR3 sequence (DNA): TGTGCCAGCAGCAAACTTGCTCTAGTACTGGGAAACACCATATATTTT. This codes for CASSKLALVLGNTIYF.

This clone was found a few times. The chain couples TRBV19 to TRBJ1-4; 7 positions agree with TRBD1. Germline CDR1 LNHDA, CDR2 SQIVND (reference sequence). CDR3 size: 13 residues. The junction had 6 bases not matched to a gene; V was cut back by 4 bases and J by 10 bases. The CDR3 nucleotides are TGTGCCAGTAGTACCGGACAGGCCACAAAACTGTTTTTT. Translating it yields CASSTGQATKLFF.

The chain joins TRBV5-4 to TRBJ1-2; no definite D call. This CDR3 spans 14 amino acids. Per germline, CDR1 SGHNT and CDR2 YYREEE (reference sequence). V lost 4 bases to trimming and J lost 5 bases, with 15 bases between them. The CDR3 sequence: CASSPARAQYGYTF. CDR3 coding DNA: TGTGCCAGCAGCCCGGCGAGGGCGCAATATGGCTACACCTTC.

The chain joins TRBV5-8 to TRBJ1-2; 7 bases match TRBD1. Germline assignment: CDR1 SGHTS and CDR2 YDEGEE. This CDR3 region has 12 residues. V dropped 6 bases and J dropped 2; count of bases not matched to a gene: 1. The CDR3 nucleotides read TGTGCCAGCACGGACAGGAACTATGGCTACACCTTC. Protein sequence: CASTDRNYGYTF. The entire variable domain, with the rest obtained from reference TRBV5-8 and TRBJ1-2, is as follows: EAGVTQSPTHLIKTRGQQATLRCSPISGHTSVYWYQQALGLGLQFLLWYDEGEERNRGNFPPRFSGRQFPNYSSELNVNALELEDSALYLCASTDRNYGYTFGSGTRLTVV.

This clone has more than one count but fewer than ten. The chain couples TRBV6-5 to TRBJ1-2; 7 bases map to TRBD1. Trimming cost V 4 bases and J 6 bases; bases outside gene matches: 5. The CDR3 is made up of 13 amino acids. The germline CDR1 and CDR2 sequences are MNHEY and SVGAGI. Written as DNA, the CDR3 is TGTGCCAGCAGTTTAGGGACAGTCGATGGCTACACCTTC. It yields the protein CASSLGTVDGYTF.

V and J are TRBV30 and TRBJ2-7, with 8 bases identical to TRBD1. The CDR3 covers 12 residues. The germline V gene has CDR1 GTSNPN and CDR2 SVGIG (reference sequence). After removal of 8 bases from V and 3 bases from J, the junction contained 6 bases not matched to a gene. The CDR3 nucleotides are TGTGCCGTGGACAGGGCGATCTACGAGCAGTACTTC. It specifies CAVDRAIYEQYF.

The V gene is TRBV12-5, the J gene TRBJ2-5; 9 bases fit TRBD1. CDR3 length: 14 amino acids. Germline trimming cut 5 bases from V and 2 bases from J; bases unmatched to any gene: 3. The germline CDR1 and CDR2 sequences are LGHNT and FRNRAP. The CDR3: CASGTTGGQETQYF. CDR3 nucleotide sequence: TGTGCTAGTGGTACGACAGGGGGGCAAGAGACCCAGTACTTC.

V and J are TRBV7-8 and TRBJ1-5, with D unresolved. The CDR3 runs to 14 residues. V shed 0 bases and J shed 4 bases, with 7 bases lying between them. From germline, CDR1 is SGHVS and CDR2 FQNEAQ. In DNA form, the CDR3 reads TGTGCCAGCAGCTTAGCTTGGCAGAATCAGCCCCAGCATTTT. This sequence encodes CASSLAWQNQPQHF.